The present T cell receptor beta chain was sequenced within a study of blood T cell repertoires in COVID-19. Trimming removed 2 bases from V and 10 bases from J, with 6 bases in between. This CDR3 has 11 amino acids. From germline, CDR1 is MDHEN and CDR2 SYDVKM. Repertoires were generated with immunoSEQ multiplex PCR, while TCRdb's copy carries only in-frame clones and drops some. The sample has 110,000 to 150,000 clones, roughly three quarters seen once. V is TRBV28 and J is TRBJ2-1, with TRBD2 as a possible D gene (6 bases). Material for sequencing was PBMCs or T cells enriched from blood (not recorded which). The receptor comes from a woman between 50 and 59 years old who had recovered from COVID-19. DNA for the CDR3: TGTGCCAGCAGTTTAGCGGGGGAGCAGTTCTTC. Protein product: CASSLAGEQFF.